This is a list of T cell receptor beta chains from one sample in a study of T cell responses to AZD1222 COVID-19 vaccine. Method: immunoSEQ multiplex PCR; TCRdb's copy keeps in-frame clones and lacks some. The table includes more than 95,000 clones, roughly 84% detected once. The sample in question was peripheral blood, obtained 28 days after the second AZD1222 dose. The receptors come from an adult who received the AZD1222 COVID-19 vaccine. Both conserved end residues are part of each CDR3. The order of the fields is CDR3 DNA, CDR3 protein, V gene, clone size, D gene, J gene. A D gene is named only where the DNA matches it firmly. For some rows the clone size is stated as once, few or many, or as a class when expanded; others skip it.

cdr3_nt: TGCGCCAGCAGCTTGGTGGGGACGAGAAGTGAAAAACTGTTTTTT
cdr3_aa: CASSLVGTRSEKLFF
v_call: TRBV5-1
clone_size: .
d_call: .
j_call: TRBJ1-4

cdr3_nt: TGTGCCATCAGTGAGACAGTGGACGGTGGCACCATATATTTT
cdr3_aa: CAISETVDGGTIYF
v_call: TRBV10-3
clone_size: .
d_call: .
j_call: TRBJ1-3

cdr3_nt: TGTGCCAGCAGTGTTGGGGACACTGAAGCTTTCTTT
cdr3_aa: CASSVGDTEAFF
v_call: TRBV2
clone_size: few
d_call: .
j_call: TRBJ1-1

cdr3_nt: TGTGCCACTCACCACCGGGCAGTTGGCTACACCTTC
cdr3_aa: CATHHRAVGYTF
v_call: TRBV24-1
clone_size: .
d_call: .
j_call: TRBJ1-2

cdr3_nt: TGTGCCAGCAGCCTGTCTTCTAGTCCGGCAGATACGCAGTATTTT
cdr3_aa: CASSLSSSPADTQYF
v_call: TRBV5-4
clone_size: .
d_call: .
j_call: TRBJ2-3

cdr3_nt: TGTGCCAGCTGCGCCTGGGGGACAATTAACTATGGCTACACCTTC
cdr3_aa: CASCAWGTINYGYTF
v_call: TRBV27
clone_size: .
d_call: .
j_call: TRBJ1-2

cdr3_nt: TGCGCCAGCAGCTCTGCCCCTACAGATACGCAGTATTTT
cdr3_aa: CASSSAPTDTQYF
v_call: TRBV5-1
clone_size: once
d_call: .
j_call: TRBJ2-3

cdr3_nt: TGTGCCAGCAGCTCCCGGGGGGCTGATACGCAGTATTTT
cdr3_aa: CASSSRGADTQYF
v_call: TRBV5-6
clone_size: .
d_call: .
j_call: TRBJ2-3

cdr3_nt: TGTGCCGCAACCAGACAGGGGTTGGATGGCTACACCTTC
cdr3_aa: CAATRQGLDGYTF
v_call: TRBV19
clone_size: .
d_call: TRBD1
j_call: TRBJ1-2

cdr3_nt: TGTGCCAGCAGCCTGTCGGTAGCGGGGGGCACCTGGATCTACGAGCAGTACTTC
cdr3_aa: CASSLSVAGGTWIYEQYF
v_call: TRBV5-5
clone_size: .
d_call: TRBD2
j_call: TRBJ2-7

cdr3_nt: TGTGCCAGCAGCCAGGGTCCGGGGTCACTGGAAGCTTTCTTT
cdr3_aa: CASSQGPGSLEAFF
v_call: TRBV4-2
clone_size: once
d_call: .
j_call: TRBJ1-1

cdr3_nt: TGTGCCAGCAGCCCCGGGGACGCCGTACGCGGGCCCTCTGGAAACACCATATATTTT
cdr3_aa: CASSPGDAVRGPSGNTIYF
v_call: TRBV3-1/TRBV3-2
clone_size: .
d_call: .
j_call: TRBJ1-3

cdr3_nt: TGTGCCAGCAGCATCCCCGGGACTAGCGGTGCCCTTCAGTACTTC
cdr3_aa: CASSIPGTSGALQYF
v_call: TRBV4-2
clone_size: few
d_call: TRBD2
j_call: TRBJ2-7

cdr3_nt: TGCGCCAGCAGTGGCGGGGTCGGGGATACGCAGTATTTT
cdr3_aa: CASSGGVGDTQYF
v_call: TRBV10-1
clone_size: few
d_call: .
j_call: TRBJ2-3

cdr3_nt: TGTGCCAGCATAGGTGGCGGGGGACTATTCGCCTACGAGCAGTACTTC
cdr3_aa: CASIGGGGLFAYEQYF
v_call: TRBV28
clone_size: .
d_call: TRBD2
j_call: TRBJ2-7

cdr3_nt: TGCGCCAGCAGCTTGGAAGGGGCCCATTCCCTTAACACCGGGGAGCTGTTTTTT
cdr3_aa: CASSLEGAHSLNTGELFF
v_call: TRBV5-1
clone_size: .
d_call: .
j_call: TRBJ2-2

cdr3_nt: TGTGCCAGCAGCTTAACAACGACTGGGGGACAGTCCTACGAGCAGTACTTC
cdr3_aa: CASSLTTTGGQSYEQYF
v_call: TRBV11-3
clone_size: .
d_call: TRBD1
j_call: TRBJ2-7

cdr3_nt: TGTGCCAGCAGCTTTGACAGTAACTATGGCTACACCTTC
cdr3_aa: CASSFDSNYGYTF
v_call: TRBV5-6
clone_size: .
d_call: .
j_call: TRBJ1-2

cdr3_nt: TGTGCCAGTAGTAGAAGGGCAGGCTCCTACGAGCAGTACTTC
cdr3_aa: CASSRRAGSYEQYF
v_call: TRBV19
clone_size: .
d_call: .
j_call: TRBJ2-7

cdr3_nt: TGTGCCAGCAGTTTATGCGTCACCTATTCCCTAGGACTAGCGGGGTCCGAGAGGCACTACGAGCAGTACTTC
cdr3_aa: CASSLCVTYSLGLAGSERHYEQYF
v_call: TRBV27
clone_size: .
d_call: TRBD2
j_call: TRBJ2-7

cdr3_nt: TGTGCCAGCTCACGGGAGGAGAATTCACCCCTCCACTTT
cdr3_aa: CASSREENSPLHF
v_call: TRBV18
clone_size: .
d_call: .
j_call: TRBJ1-6

cdr3_nt: TGTGCCAGCAGCCATGGGGGAGCAGATACGCAGTATTTT
cdr3_aa: CASSHGGADTQYF
v_call: TRBV3-1/TRBV3-2
clone_size: .
d_call: .
j_call: TRBJ2-3

cdr3_nt: TGTGCCACCAGATCCCGGGGGGTTCCCACAGATACGCAGTATTTT
cdr3_aa: CATRSRGVPTDTQYF
v_call: TRBV15
clone_size: .
d_call: TRBD2
j_call: TRBJ2-3

cdr3_nt: TGTGCCAGCACCTTCCGAAACAATGAGCAGTTCTTC
cdr3_aa: CASTFRNNEQFF
v_call: TRBV3-1/TRBV3-2
clone_size: once
d_call: .
j_call: TRBJ2-1

cdr3_nt: TGTGCCAGCAGCCGAACCGGACAGTTGGGTTCCTATGGCTACACCTTC
cdr3_aa: CASSRTGQLGSYGYTF
v_call: TRBV7-9
clone_size: .
d_call: .
j_call: TRBJ1-2

cdr3_nt: TGCGCCAGCAGCGATCCCCCGGGTGAAGCTTTCTTT
cdr3_aa: CASSDPPGEAFF
v_call: TRBV5-1
clone_size: .
d_call: .
j_call: TRBJ1-1

cdr3_nt: TGTGCCAGCAGTTATGGGAAGACCAATGAGCAGTTCTTC
cdr3_aa: CASSYGKTNEQFF
v_call: TRBV5-6
clone_size: once
d_call: .
j_call: TRBJ2-1

cdr3_nt: TGTGCCAGCTCACCGACAGGGGGGAATCAGCCCCAGCATTTT
cdr3_aa: CASSPTGGNQPQHF
v_call: TRBV18
clone_size: .
d_call: TRBD1
j_call: TRBJ1-5

cdr3_nt: TGTGCCAGTAGTATATCACTCGACAATGAGCAGTTCTTC
cdr3_aa: CASSISLDNEQFF
v_call: TRBV19
clone_size: .
d_call: .
j_call: TRBJ2-1

cdr3_nt: TGTGCCAGCACCCAAATAGCGGGGAATGAGCAGTTCTTC
cdr3_aa: CASTQIAGNEQFF
v_call: TRBV3-1/TRBV3-2
clone_size: .
d_call: TRBD2
j_call: TRBJ2-1

cdr3_nt: TGTGCCAGCTCACCGGACTCCCTTCCGACCCAGTACTTC
cdr3_aa: CASSPDSLPTQYF
v_call: TRBV18
clone_size: .
d_call: .
j_call: TRBJ2-5

cdr3_nt: TGTGCCAGCAGCTTAATTTCGAGAGAGGAGACCCAGTACTTC
cdr3_aa: CASSLISREETQYF
v_call: TRBV7-8
clone_size: .
d_call: .
j_call: TRBJ2-5

cdr3_nt: TGCAGCGTAAGGATTTGGGACAACACTGAAGCTTTCTTT
cdr3_aa: CSVRIWDNTEAFF
v_call: TRBV29-1
clone_size: .
d_call: .
j_call: TRBJ1-1

cdr3_nt: TGCGCCAGCAGCCCTCTCGGGACAGGGGAGTGGGGCTACACCTTC
cdr3_aa: CASSPLGTGEWGYTF
v_call: TRBV4-3
clone_size: .
d_call: TRBD1
j_call: TRBJ1-2

cdr3_nt: TGTGCCAGCAGCTCGAACGGCAGGGTTGGAAACACCATATATTTT
cdr3_aa: CASSSNGRVGNTIYF
v_call: TRBV7-3
clone_size: .
d_call: .
j_call: TRBJ1-3

cdr3_nt: TGTGCCACCAGCCCCTCCAGCAATCAGCCCCAGCATTTT
cdr3_aa: CATSPSSNQPQHF
v_call: TRBV15
clone_size: .
d_call: .
j_call: TRBJ1-5

cdr3_nt: TGTGCCAGCAGGACAGGGGCCGCGGGCCAAGAGACCCAGTACTTC
cdr3_aa: CASRTGAAGQETQYF
v_call: TRBV28
clone_size: .
d_call: TRBD1
j_call: TRBJ2-5

cdr3_nt: TGTGCCACCAGCATGGACAGCTATGGCTACACCTTC
cdr3_aa: CATSMDSYGYTF
v_call: TRBV15
clone_size: .
d_call: .
j_call: TRBJ1-2

cdr3_nt: TGTGCCAGCAGCTTGGGTGGCAGGGGGAGCACAGATACGCAGTATTTT
cdr3_aa: CASSLGGRGSTDTQYF
v_call: TRBV5-4
clone_size: .
d_call: TRBD1
j_call: TRBJ2-3

cdr3_nt: TGTGCCAGCAGTGTATCGGAGAGGAGCAATCAGCCCCAGCATTTT
cdr3_aa: CASSVSERSNQPQHF
v_call: TRBV2
clone_size: .
d_call: .
j_call: TRBJ1-5

cdr3_nt: TGTGCTAGTGGTTTGTTGGGCCTGGGGGGCACTGAAGCTTTCTTT
cdr3_aa: CASGLLGLGGTEAFF
v_call: TRBV12-5
clone_size: few
d_call: .
j_call: TRBJ1-1

cdr3_nt: TGTGCCAGCACCATTGGACAGGCCCCCTACGAGCAGTACTTC
cdr3_aa: CASTIGQAPYEQYF
v_call: TRBV28
clone_size: .
d_call: TRBD1
j_call: TRBJ2-7

cdr3_nt: TGTGCCAGCAGCCTGTCTAGCGGGGGTGGGTACGAGCAGTACTTC
cdr3_aa: CASSLSSGGGYEQYF
v_call: TRBV3-1/TRBV3-2
clone_size: .
d_call: TRBD2
j_call: TRBJ2-7

cdr3_nt: TGTGCCAGCAGCCCCCCCGGCAGGGTTGGAGGTGAAAAACTGTTTTTT
cdr3_aa: CASSPPGRVGGEKLFF
v_call: TRBV7-2
clone_size: .
d_call: .
j_call: TRBJ1-4

cdr3_nt: TGTGCCAGCAGCTCCGGGCGCGTGAGGGAGCAGTACTTC
cdr3_aa: CASSSGRVREQYF
v_call: TRBV13
clone_size: .
d_call: .
j_call: TRBJ2-7

cdr3_nt: TGTGCCAGCAGTTACGGGAGTAATGAAAAACTGTTTTTT
cdr3_aa: CASSYGSNEKLFF
v_call: TRBV6-2/TRBV6-3
clone_size: .
d_call: .
j_call: TRBJ1-4

cdr3_nt: TGTGCCAGCAGCTGGGGGGACACGAACACCGGGGAGCTGTTTTTT
cdr3_aa: CASSWGDTNTGELFF
v_call: TRBV11-3
clone_size: .
d_call: .
j_call: TRBJ2-2

cdr3_nt: TGTGCAAGTCGCTTAGCGAATGTTGTCAGGGGAGGTCCTAACTATGGCTACACCTTC
cdr3_aa: CASRLANVVRGGPNYGYTF
v_call: TRBV12-2
clone_size: once
d_call: .
j_call: TRBJ1-2

cdr3_nt: TGTGCCAGCAGCTTTTCGCGCCCCGCAGGGGACTATGGCTACACCTTC
cdr3_aa: CASSFSRPAGDYGYTF
v_call: TRBV7-2
clone_size: .
d_call: .
j_call: TRBJ1-2

cdr3_nt: TGTGCCAGCAGCTCCAACAGGGGAACTAATGAAAAACTGTTTTTT
cdr3_aa: CASSSNRGTNEKLFF
v_call: TRBV5-6
clone_size: .
d_call: TRBD1
j_call: TRBJ1-4

cdr3_nt: TGCGCCAGCAGCGCCCGGGACAGAAACACTGAAGCTTTCTTT
cdr3_aa: CASSARDRNTEAFF
v_call: TRBV5-1
clone_size: .
d_call: TRBD1
j_call: TRBJ1-1

cdr3_nt: TGTGCCAGCTCATGGACAGCCTACGAGCAGTACTTC
cdr3_aa: CASSWTAYEQYF
v_call: TRBV18
clone_size: .
d_call: .
j_call: TRBJ2-7

cdr3_nt: TGTGCCAGCAGTTACCCTCCCTCCCGCCGGGAGGATACGCAGTATTTT
cdr3_aa: CASSYPPSRREDTQYF
v_call: TRBV6-2/TRBV6-3
clone_size: many
d_call: .
j_call: TRBJ2-3

cdr3_nt: TGCGCCAGCAGCCTTAGCGGGGCGAATGAGCAGTTCTTC
cdr3_aa: CASSLSGANEQFF
v_call: TRBV4-3
clone_size: .
d_call: TRBD2
j_call: TRBJ2-1

cdr3_nt: TGTGCCAGCAGTTACTCGGGCAGGGGGACAGATACGCAGTATTTT
cdr3_aa: CASSYSGRGTDTQYF
v_call: TRBV6-6
clone_size: few
d_call: TRBD1
j_call: TRBJ2-3